This TCR beta chain was sequenced for a study of control samples from healthy donors and cancer patients. Sequencing used immunoSEQ multiplex PCR; TCRdb keeps in-frame clones, though not all of them. The sample has more than 95,000 clones; more than 75% are singletons. The CDR3 contains 15 residues. J was trimmed by 4 bases and V by 1 base; bases with no gene match: 3. Germline V gene lookup returns CDR1 SGHAT and CDR2 FQNNGV. The sample was blood. The source is a man in his fifties or sixties in good health. This rearrangement joins TRBV11-2 to TRBJ2-1; 8 bases agree with TRBD1. The CDR3 coding sequence is TGTGCCAGCAGCTTAGCAGGGGGCTATTACAATGAGCAGTTCTTC. Protein product: CASSLAGGYYNEQFF.